Listed below are T cell receptor beta chains from one sample, sequenced in a study of blood T cell repertoires in COVID-19. Assay used: immunoSEQ multiplex PCR; TCRdb lists only in-frame clones, some missing. The repertoire has around 72,000 clones, 88% of them found once; the top ten carry over 25%. Sequenced material: peripheral blood. These receptors originate from a man aged 50 to 59 with acute or convalescent COVID-19. Each CDR3 is given with its conserved first and last residue. Fields, in order: V gene, clone size, D gene, J gene, CDR3 length, CDR3 DNA, CDR3 protein. D genes are given only for firm matches. The size field is filled for only some rows; it gives once, few, many or a size class.

TRBV25-1	-	TRBD1	TRBJ2-1	14	TGTGCCAGCAGAATCCAGGGGGCCAACAATGAGCAGTTCTTC	CASRIQGANNEQFF
TRBV11-1	-	TRBD2	TRBJ2-5	15	TGTGCCAGCAGCCCAGGACTAGCGGATCAAGAGACCCAGTACTTC	CASSPGLADQETQYF
TRBV6-1	-	-	TRBJ2-7	15	TGTGCCAGCAGTGACCCGGGCCTGACGAGGGACGAGCAGTACTTC	CASSDPGLTRDEQYF
TRBV23-1	-	TRBD1	TRBJ1-1	18	TGCGCCAGCAGTCAATCGGGACAGGGGCCCATATACAACACTGAAGCTTTCTTT	CASSQSGQGPIYNTEAFF
TRBV6-5	-	TRBD1	TRBJ1-6	15	TGTGCCAGCAGTAACCGGGACAGGGGGTGGTCACCCCTCCACTTT	CASSNRDRGWSPLHF
TRBV19	-	-	TRBJ2-3	13	TGTGCCAGTAGTATACCCCCCGGAGATACGCAGTATTTT	CASSIPPGDTQYF
TRBV3-1/TRBV3-2	-	-	TRBJ1-2	12	TGTGCCAGCAGCCATCCCGGGGGTGGCTACACCTTC	CASSHPGGGYTF
TRBV15	-	TRBD1	TRBJ1-2	15	TGTGCCACCAGCAGACGCTCACAGGGGATTGAGGGCTACACCTTC	CATSRRSQGIEGYTF
TRBV9	once	-	TRBJ1-6	15	TGTGCCAGCAGCGTAGGCGGCAGGGCTAATTCACCCCTCCACTTT	CASSVGGRANSPLHF
TRBV24-1	-	-	TRBJ1-2	13	TGTGCCCCCGGTACAGGGTGGGGCTATGGCTACACCTTC	CAPGTGWGYGYTF
TRBV28	-	TRBD1	TRBJ2-7	14	TGTGCCAGCAGTCAGTCGGGACAGATTTCGGAGCAGTACTTC	CASSQSGQISEQYF
TRBV6-5	-	-	TRBJ1-2	14	TGTGCCAGCAGTTCCTTACAGGAGACCTATGGCTACACCTTC	CASSSLQETYGYTF
TRBV11-2	-	TRBD1	TRBJ2-7	13	TGTGCCAGCAGCTTAAGGACAGGCTACGAGCAGTACTTC	CASSLRTGYEQYF
TRBV9	-	TRBD1	TRBJ2-1	14	TGTGCCAGCAGCCAAACAGGGGATTCACATGAGCAGTTCTTC	CASSQTGDSHEQFF
TRBV4-1	-	-	TRBJ1-5	15	TGCGCCAGCAGCCAAGTCGACTCAAGCAATCAGCCCCAGCATTTT	CASSQVDSSNQPQHF
TRBV9	-	-	TRBJ2-7	14	TGTGCCAGCAGCGTCGGACGGGGTACTGACGAGCAGTACTTC	CASSVGRGTDEQYF
TRBV5-1	-	TRBD2	TRBJ2-3	15	TGCGCCTCAGGAATGCGGGGGGATGGGGCAGATACGCAGTATTTT	CASGMRGDGADTQYF
TRBV5-6	once	TRBD1	TRBJ2-2	15	TGTGCCAGCAGCTCAGATGAACAGGGGACCGGGGAGCTGTTTTTT	CASSSDEQGTGELFF
TRBV6-5	-	TRBD1	TRBJ1-5	15	TGTGCCAGCAAGGACAGGGTAGTTAGCAATCAGCCCCAGCATTTT	CASKDRVVSNQPQHF
TRBV27	once	TRBD1	TRBJ2-3	14	TGTGCCAGCAGTCCCGGACAGGGAAGAGATACGCAGTATTTT	CASSPGQGRDTQYF
TRBV3-1/TRBV3-2	once	TRBD1	TRBJ1-1	12	TGTGCCAGCAGCATACAGGGGACTGAAGCTTTCTTT	CASSIQGTEAFF
TRBV6-5	-	TRBD1	TRBJ1-1	15	TGTGCCAGCAGTCCAGGACAGGGTCGGGGCACTGAAGCTTTCTTT	CASSPGQGRGTEAFF
TRBV7-3	-	-	TRBJ2-5	13	TGTGCCAGCAGCTTATACAGACAAGAGACCCAGTACTTC	CASSLYRQETQYF
TRBV5-1	-	-	TRBJ2-3	15	TGCGCCAGCAGCCAAGACAGGTTCCGCACAGATACGCAGTATTTT	CASSQDRFRTDTQYF
TRBV12-3/TRBV12-4	once	TRBD1	TRBJ2-7	13	TGTGCCAGCAGTTTCGACAGGGCCAGTAAGCAGTACTTC	CASSFDRASKQYF
TRBV5-1	once	-	TRBJ1-1	14	TGCGCCAGCAGCCTGACAGGCGCCAACACTGAAGCTTTCTTT	CASSLTGANTEAFF
TRBV2	-	-	TRBJ1-6	13	TGTGCCAGCGGGGGACAAAATAATTCACCCCTCCACTTT	CASGGQNNSPLHF
TRBV5-1	-	-	TRBJ2-7	15	TGCGCCAGCAGCTTGTTACCGGGGAGCTCCTACGAGCAGTACTTC	CASSLLPGSSYEQYF
TRBV25-1	-	-	TRBJ1-3	16	TGTGCCAGCAGCCCACCACTCGTCCCATCTGGAAACACCATATATTTT	CASSPPLVPSGNTIYF
TRBV5-1	-	-	TRBJ2-2	15	TGCGCCAGCAGCTTGCCACAGGGGAACACCGGGGAGCTGTTTTTT	CASSLPQGNTGELFF
TRBV29-1	-	TRBD1	TRBJ1-4	14	TGCAGCGTTGACTCCGGGACAGGGGATGAAAAACTGTTTTTT	CSVDSGTGDEKLFF
TRBV5-6	-	TRBD2	TRBJ2-5	16	TGTGCCAGCAGCCAGGGTTACGCGGGGGGACAAGAGACCCAGTACTTC	CASSQGYAGGQETQYF
TRBV6-5	-	TRBD1	TRBJ1-3	15	TGTGCCAGCAGCCGACAGGGTTACTCTGGAAACACCATATATTTT	CASSRQGYSGNTIYF
TRBV5-1	once	TRBD1	TRBJ1-3	17	TGCGCCAGCAGCTTGGGCTTTGACAGGGCTTCTGGAAACACCATATATTTT	CASSLGFDRASGNTIYF
TRBV30	-	TRBD1	TRBJ2-6	13	TGTGCCTATTCGAGCTCGGGACAGGTCGTCCTGACTTTC	CAYSSSGQVVLTF
TRBV6-5	-	TRBD1	TRBJ1-1	15	TGTGCCAGCAGTTACGGACAGGGGGATTTGGCTGAAGCTTTCTTT	CASSYGQGDLAEAFF
TRBV5-1	-	TRBD1	TRBJ2-7	15	TGCGCCAGCAGCTTCGGGGGGACAGGGGGCTACGAGCAGTACTTC	CASSFGGTGGYEQYF
TRBV24-1	-	-	TRBJ1-6	15	TGTGCCACCAGTGATTCCACAGCTTATAATTCACCCCTCCACTTT	CATSDSTAYNSPLHF
TRBV27	few	TRBD1	TRBJ1-2	18	TGTGCCAGCAGTTTATCGAGCGGGACAGGGAGGTTTAACTATGGCTACACCTTC	CASSLSSGTGRFNYGYTF
TRBV5-1	-	TRBD1	TRBJ2-7	14	TGCGCCAGCAGCCTAGGACAGGATCTCTACGAGCAGTACTTC	CASSLGQDLYEQYF
TRBV27	once	-	TRBJ1-2	13	TGTGCCAGCAGCCCAGACAGAAACTATGGCTACACCTTC	CASSPDRNYGYTF
TRBV29-1	-	-	TRBJ2-3	16	TGCAGCGTCATTCAGCAGGGGTCTGGTAGGGCAGATACGCAGTATTTT	CSVIQQGSGRADTQYF
TRBV5-6	-	-	TRBJ2-7	16	TGTGCCAGCAGTCCCTCGGGGGGCAGTTTTTCCTACGAGCAGTACTTC	CASSPSGGSFSYEQYF
TRBV7-9	-	-	TRBJ1-4	15	TGTGCCAGCAGCTTAGGGACAGTCGCCAATGAAAAACTGTTTTTT	CASSLGTVANEKLFF
TRBV24-1	-	-	TRBJ1-4	16	TGTGCCACCAGTCCCCGCTGGGCGGGGGCGGACGAAAAACTGTTTTTT	CATSPRWAGADEKLFF
TRBV27	-	TRBD1	TRBJ1-4	17	TGTGCCAGCAGTTGGGGAAAAGACAGGGAAACTAATGAAAAACTGTTTTTT	CASSWGKDRETNEKLFF
TRBV5-5	-	TRBD1	TRBJ2-3	15	TGTGCCAGCAGCTTACAGGGGGCTCGGGCAGATACGCAGTATTTT	CASSLQGARADTQYF
TRBV27	-	TRBD1	TRBJ2-5	13	TGTGCCAGAAGGGACAGACCCAAAGAGACCCAGTACTTC	CARRDRPKETQYF
TRBV30	-	-	TRBJ1-5	14	TGTGCCTGGAGTGAGGGAGCTAGCAATCAGCCCCAGCATTTT	CAWSEGASNQPQHF
TRBV18	-	TRBD2	TRBJ2-2	17	TGTGCCAGCTCACCACCTAGCGGGGGGGCCGACACCGGGGAGCTGTTTTTT	CASSPPSGGADTGELFF
TRBV15	once	-	TRBJ2-1	14	TGTGCCACCAGCAGAGATACAGGGAGCGATGAGCAGTTCTTC	CATSRDTGSDEQFF
TRBV5-1	-	TRBD2	TRBJ2-5	17	TGCGCCAGCAGCCTCCAGGGTAGCGGGGGGGCCACGGAGACCCAGTACTTC	CASSLQGSGGATETQYF
TRBV28	-	-	TRBJ2-7	12	TGTGCCAATCGGGACACCCCCTACGAGCAGTACTTC	CANRDTPYEQYF
TRBV7-8	-	-	TRBJ2-1	15	TGTGCCAGCAGCTTAGCGGGGAGCTCCTACAATGAGCAGTTCTTC	CASSLAGSSYNEQFF